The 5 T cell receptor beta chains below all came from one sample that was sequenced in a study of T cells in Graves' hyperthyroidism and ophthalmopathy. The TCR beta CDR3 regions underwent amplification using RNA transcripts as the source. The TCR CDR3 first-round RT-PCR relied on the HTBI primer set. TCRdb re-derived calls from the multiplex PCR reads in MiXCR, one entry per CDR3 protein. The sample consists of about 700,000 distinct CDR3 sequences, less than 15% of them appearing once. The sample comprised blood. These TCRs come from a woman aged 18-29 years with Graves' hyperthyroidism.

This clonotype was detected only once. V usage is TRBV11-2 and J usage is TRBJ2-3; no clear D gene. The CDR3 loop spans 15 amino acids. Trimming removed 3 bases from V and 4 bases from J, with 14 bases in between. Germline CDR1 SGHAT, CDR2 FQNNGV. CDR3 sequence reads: CASSFGRSEADTQYF. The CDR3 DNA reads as TGTGCCAGCAGCTTCGGGCGCTCTGAGGCAGATACGCAGTATTTT.

This chain's CDR3 is CASSYSRPTSGRAETQYF. CDR3 nucleotide sequence: TGTGCCAGCAGTTACTCGCGTCCGACTAGCGGGAGGGCAGAGACCCAGTACTTC. V is TRBV6-2 or TRBV6-3 and J is TRBJ2-5, with 14 nucleotides matching TRBD2. The germline V gene encodes CDR1 MNHEY and CDR2 SVGEGT. The CDR3 is made up of 18 amino acids. J gave up 4 bases and V 0 bases, and 7 bases lay outside the gene matches.

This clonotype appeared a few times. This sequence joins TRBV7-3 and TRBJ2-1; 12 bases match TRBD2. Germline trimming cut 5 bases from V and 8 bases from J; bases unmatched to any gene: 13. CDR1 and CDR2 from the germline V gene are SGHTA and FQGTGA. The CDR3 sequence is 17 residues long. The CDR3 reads CASSLKRLAGVLDEQFF. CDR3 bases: TGTGCCAGCAGCCTTAAAAGACTAGCGGGAGTTTTGGATGAGCAGTTCTTC.

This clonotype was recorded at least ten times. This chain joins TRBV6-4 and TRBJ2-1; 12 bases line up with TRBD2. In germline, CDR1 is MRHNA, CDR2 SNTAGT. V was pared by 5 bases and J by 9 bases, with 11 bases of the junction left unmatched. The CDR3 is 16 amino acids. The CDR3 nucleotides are TGTGCCAGCAGTCCGGAGGTAGGACTAGCGGGAACTGAGCAGTTCTTC. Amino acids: CASSPEVGLAGTEQFF.

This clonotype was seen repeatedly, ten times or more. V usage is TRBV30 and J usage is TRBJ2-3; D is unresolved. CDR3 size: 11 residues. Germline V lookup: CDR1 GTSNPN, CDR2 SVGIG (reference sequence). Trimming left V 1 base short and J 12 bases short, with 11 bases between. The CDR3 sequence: CAWSAGWSQYF. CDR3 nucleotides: TGTGCCTGGAGTGCCGGTTGGTCCCAGTATTTT.